The sequence of this T cell receptor (beta chain) was determined in a study of blood T cell repertoires in COVID-19. Study-wide context: Material from acute and convalescent COVID-19 was sourced from the United States, Italy and Spain. T cells, B-cell-depleted T cells, or PBMCs provided the cDNA or gDNA that served as material.

Participants had their cohort set by participant-reported clinical history. Either two negative PCRs, clearance, or symptom resolution qualified Cohort 3 donors as recovered. Here immunoSEQ multiplex PCR was the method, and the copy in TCRdb shows in-frame clones only, minus some. The sample includes hundreds of thousands of clones, approximately 86% of them seen just once. The CDR3 is 14 residues long. V lost 1 base and J lost 4, with 10 bases in between. Per the germline V gene, CDR1 is SEHNR and CDR2 is FQNEAQ (reference sequence). The sample taken for sequencing was PBMCs or T cells enriched from blood (not recorded which). The source of this sequence is a woman aged 55-70 years who had recovered from COVID-19. The J gene is TRBJ1-1, the V gene TRBV7-9; tentatively, D is TRBD1 (5 bases). This chain's CDR3 is CASSLGRGGTEAFF. DNA for the CDR3: TGTGCCAGCAGCTTAGGTAGGGGAGGCACTGAAGCTTTCTTT.